These 3 T cell receptor beta chains originate from one sample sequenced in a study of shared clonotypes between healthy human individuals. The assay was immunoSEQ multiplex PCR, and TCRdb's table has in-frame clones only and misses some. The sample carries about a million clones, approximately 77% recorded once. The sequenced sample consisted of memory CD4+ T cells from PBMCs. Documented subset: CD45RA-negative fraction. The receptors were sampled from a man between 18 and 29 years old in good health. Some clones in this sample may be carry-over from other donors' samples.

V and J are TRBV11-2 and TRBJ2-7, with 9 bases identical to TRBD1. Trimming at V came to 2 bases and at J to 7 bases, leaving 9 bases not matched to a gene. The CDR3 is 15 residues long. Germline V gives CDR1 SGHAT, CDR2 FQNNGV. The CDR3 DNA reads TGTGCCAGCAGCTTATTCGCGACAGGGGGTTTGGAGCAGTACTTC. This encodes CASSLFATGGLEQYF.

This sequence joins TRBV25-1 and TRBJ2-7; 8 bases are a match to TRBD1. The CDR3 has 13 residues. Trimming at V came to 9 bases and at J to 4 bases, leaving 8 bases not matched to a gene. In germline, CDR1 is MGHDK, CDR2 SYGVNS. Here the CDR3 reads CASARTGRYEQYF. CDR3 DNA sequence: TGTGCCAGTGCCCGGACAGGGAGGTACGAGCAGTACTTC.

This sequence joins TRBV19 and TRBJ2-1; maybe TRBD1 (6 bases). Germline V gene sequence: CDR1 LNHDA, CDR2 SQIVND (reference sequence). Trimming stripped 7 bases from V and 12 bases from J, with 16 bases between. The CDR3 totals 12 residues. The CDR3 sequence is CASNNRQAGQFF. CDR3 sequence (DNA): TGTGCCAGTAACAACCGACAGGCCGGGCAGTTCTTC.